These 10 T cell receptor beta chains came from one sample sequenced in a study of OX40 agonist ivuxolimab in advanced cancers. Receptors were amplified or captured by the immunoSEQ multiplex PCR assay. The table was pulled from immuneACCESS by TCRdb, which kept in-frame rearrangements only. Such tables lose some clones; where checked, under half of the loss comes from unresolved V genes, and the rest has no known cause. The sample data list some 96,000 clones, and 70% to 90% of these were observed just once. The leading ten clones occupy 0.16% of the sample. This specimen consisted of CD4+ or CD8+ T cells sorted from blood, obtained in a trial of the OX40 agonist ivuxolimab. These receptors came from an adult with an advanced solid tumor such as melanoma, head and neck, liver or kidney cancer.

The rearrangement links TRBV5-1 to TRBJ1-2; no clear D. Germline loops: CDR1 SGHRS, CDR2 YFSETQ. Trimming removed 4 bases at V and 8 bases at J, with 15 bases between. The CDR3 is 13 amino acids. The CDR3 bases are TGCGCCAGCAGCCCGGACGGGGTAGGCGGCTACACCTTC. Protein product: CASSPDGVGGYTF.

J is TRBJ2-7 and V is TRBV28; 9 bases fit TRBD1. The germline V gene has CDR1 MDHEN and CDR2 SYDVKM. This CDR3 is built from 14 residues. Trimming cost V 6 bases and J 0 bases; bases outside gene matches: 3. The CDR3 spells CASRNRGPSYEQYF. In DNA, the CDR3 is TGTGCCAGCAGAAACAGGGGGCCCTCCTACGAGCAGTACTTC.

V is TRBV7-3 and J is TRBJ1-2; no clear D gene. The ends were cut back, 8 bases at V and 1 base at J, with 8 bases in the middle. Germline V gives CDR1 SGHTA, CDR2 FQGTGA. The CDR3 totals 12 residues. The CDR3 here is CASPTNNYGYTF. The CDR3 region has the DNA TGTGCCAGCCCTACTAATAACTATGGCTACACCTTC.

The rearrangement joins TRBV9 to TRBJ2-1, with 10 bases matching TRBD1. Germline CDR1 and CDR2: SGDLS and YYNGEE. The V segment lost 2 bases and the J segment 6 bases; nucleotides outside the gene matches: 5. The CDR3 is made up of 15 amino acids. The CDR3 nucleotides are TGTGCCAGCAGCGTGGGGGACAGGGGCAGCAATGAGCAGTTCTTC. This translates into CASSVGDRGSNEQFF.

The CDR3: CASSAVVPTQPSPLHF. Here the CDR3 DNA reads TGTGCCAGCAGCGCCGTTGTGCCGACCCAACCTTCACCCCTCCACTTT. The chain carries TRBV5-4 and TRBJ1-6; no clear D gene. Between the trimmed V and J ends, which lost 4 bases and 9 bases, there was a span of 20 bases. CDR3 length: 16 amino acids. CDR1 and CDR2 from the germline V gene are SGHNT and YYREEE (reference sequence). The full variable domain, completed using reference TRBV5-4 and TRBJ1-6, is ETGVTQSPTHLIKTRGQQVTLRCSSQSGHNTVSWYQQALGQGPQFIFQYYREEENGRGNFPPRFSGLQFPNYSSELNVNALELDDSALYLCASSAVVPTQPSPLHFGNGTRLTVT.

The gene calls are TRBV2 and TRBJ2-7, with D possibly TRBD1 on 7 matching bases. The CDR3 has 15 amino acids. Germline V CDR1 and CDR2: SNHLY, FYNNEI. V was clipped by 2 bases and J by 1 base, with 12 bases between them. The CDR3 DNA is TGTGCCAGCAGTGAATCCAGGGGGGTTTCCTACGAGCAGTACTTC. Encoded protein: CASSESRGVSYEQYF.

The chain combines TRBV11-2 with TRBJ2-5; D may be TRBD2 (5 bases). This CDR3 is 13 amino acids long. V gave up 6 bases and J gave up 2 bases, with 10 bases separating them. Germline V gene sequence: CDR1 SGHAT, CDR2 FQNNGV. The CDR3 DNA follows: TGTGCCAGCAGTCGGGAACGTCAAGAGACCCAGTACTTC. This translates into CASSRERQETQYF.

This rearrangement joins TRBV6-5 to TRBJ2-5; D is undetermined. The length of the CDR3 is 14 residues. CDR1 is MNHEY, CDR2 SVGAGI, per germline. The germline V and J ends were trimmed by 6 bases and 5 bases, with 16 bases remaining between them. This chain's CDR3 is CASSSYVLRETQYF. CDR3 sequence (DNA): TGTGCCAGCAGCTCCTACGTACTCCGGGAGACCCAGTACTTC.

As DNA, the CDR3 is TGTGCCAGCAGTTACCCGTCGGAGACCCAGTACTTC. This codes for CASSYPSETQYF. This chain connects TRBV6-6 to TRBJ2-5; D is undetermined. Germline CDR1 is MNHNY and CDR2 is SVGAGI (reference sequence). V lost 2 bases and J 5 bases, leaving 6 bases between the germline ends. The CDR3 extends over 12 amino acids.

The sample holds one count of this clone. The chain carries TRBV4-1 and TRBJ2-7; weak D call: TRBD1 (6 bases). V was pared by 1 base and J by 3 bases, with 10 bases between. This CDR3 is built from 14 residues. Germline CDR1 is MGHRA and CDR2 is YSYEKL. The CDR3 sequence: CASSQVLDSYEQYF. As DNA, the CDR3 is TGCGCCAGCAGCCAAGTATTGGACAGCTACGAGCAGTACTTC.